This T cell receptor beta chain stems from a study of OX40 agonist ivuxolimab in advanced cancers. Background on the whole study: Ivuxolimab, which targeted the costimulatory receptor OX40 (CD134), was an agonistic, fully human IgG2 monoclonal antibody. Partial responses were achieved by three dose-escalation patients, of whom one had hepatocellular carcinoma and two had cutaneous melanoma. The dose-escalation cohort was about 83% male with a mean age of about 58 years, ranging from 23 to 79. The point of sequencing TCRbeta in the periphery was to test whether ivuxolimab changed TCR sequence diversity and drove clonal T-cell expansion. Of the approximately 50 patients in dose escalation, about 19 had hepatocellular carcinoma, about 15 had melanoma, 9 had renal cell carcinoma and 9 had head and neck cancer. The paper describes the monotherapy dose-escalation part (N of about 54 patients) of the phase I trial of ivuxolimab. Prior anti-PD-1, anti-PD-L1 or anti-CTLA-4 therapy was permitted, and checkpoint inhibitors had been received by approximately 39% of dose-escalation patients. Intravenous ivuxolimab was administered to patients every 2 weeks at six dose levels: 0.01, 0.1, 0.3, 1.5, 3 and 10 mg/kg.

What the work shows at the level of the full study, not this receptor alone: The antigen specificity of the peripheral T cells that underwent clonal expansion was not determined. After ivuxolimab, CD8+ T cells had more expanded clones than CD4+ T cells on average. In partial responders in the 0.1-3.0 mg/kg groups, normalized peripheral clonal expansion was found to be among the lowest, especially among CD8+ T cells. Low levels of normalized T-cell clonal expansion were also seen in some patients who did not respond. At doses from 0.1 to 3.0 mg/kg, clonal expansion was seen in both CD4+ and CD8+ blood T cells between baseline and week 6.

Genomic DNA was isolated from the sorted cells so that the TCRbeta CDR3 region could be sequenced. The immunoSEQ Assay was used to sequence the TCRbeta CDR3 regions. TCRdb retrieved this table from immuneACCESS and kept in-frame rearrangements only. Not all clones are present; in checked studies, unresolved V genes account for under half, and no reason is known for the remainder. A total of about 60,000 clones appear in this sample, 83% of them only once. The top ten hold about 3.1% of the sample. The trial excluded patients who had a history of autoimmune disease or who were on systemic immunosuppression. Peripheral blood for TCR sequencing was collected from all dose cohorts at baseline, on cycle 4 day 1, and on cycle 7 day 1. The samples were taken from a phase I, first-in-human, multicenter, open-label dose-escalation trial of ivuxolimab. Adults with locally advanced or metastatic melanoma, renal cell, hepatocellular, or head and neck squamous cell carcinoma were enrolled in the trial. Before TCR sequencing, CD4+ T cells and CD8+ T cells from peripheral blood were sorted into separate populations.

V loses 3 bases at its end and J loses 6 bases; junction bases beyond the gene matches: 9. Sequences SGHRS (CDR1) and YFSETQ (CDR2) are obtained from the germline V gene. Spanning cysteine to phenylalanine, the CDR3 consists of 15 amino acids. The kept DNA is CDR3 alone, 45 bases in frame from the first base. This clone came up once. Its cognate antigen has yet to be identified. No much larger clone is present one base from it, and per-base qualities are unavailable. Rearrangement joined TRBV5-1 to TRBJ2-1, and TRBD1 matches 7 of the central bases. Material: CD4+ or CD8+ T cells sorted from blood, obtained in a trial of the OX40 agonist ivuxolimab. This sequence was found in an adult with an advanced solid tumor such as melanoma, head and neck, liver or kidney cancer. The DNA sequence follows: TGCGCCAGCAGCTCCGACCCGGGACAGCCCAATGAGCAGTTCTTC. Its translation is CASSSDPGQPNEQFF.